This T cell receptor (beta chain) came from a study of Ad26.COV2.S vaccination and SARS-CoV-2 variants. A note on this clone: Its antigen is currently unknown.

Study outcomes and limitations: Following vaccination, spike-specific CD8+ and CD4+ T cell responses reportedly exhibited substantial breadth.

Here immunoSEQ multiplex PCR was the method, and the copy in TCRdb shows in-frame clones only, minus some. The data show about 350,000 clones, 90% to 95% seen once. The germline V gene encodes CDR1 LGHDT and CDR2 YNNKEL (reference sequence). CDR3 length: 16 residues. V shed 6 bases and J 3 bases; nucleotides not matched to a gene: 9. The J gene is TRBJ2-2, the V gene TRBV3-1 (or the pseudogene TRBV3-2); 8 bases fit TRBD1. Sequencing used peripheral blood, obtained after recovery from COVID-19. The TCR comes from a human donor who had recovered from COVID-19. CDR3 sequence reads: CASRRNRGMYTGELFF. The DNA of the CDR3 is TGTGCCAGCAGGCGGAACAGGGGGATGTACACCGGGGAGCTGTTTTTT.